The source of this TCR beta chain is a study of graft-versus-host responses after intestinal transplantation. The V and J ends lost 8 bases and 0 bases respectively, with 7 bases between them. Looked up from germline, CDR1 is SNHLY and CDR2 is FYNNEI. This CDR3 has 13 residues. Notes on this clone: Its target is unknown.

Produced via immunoSEQ multiplex PCR; TCRdb's table is partial and in-frame only. The top ten hold less than 0.55% of the sample, which has over 40,000 clones, about 81% seen once. Sequenced here: unstimulated CD4+ T cells sorted from spleen or lymph node cells, sampled before transplant. This receptor was obtained from a human donor who was the organ donor for an intestinal transplant. The chain employs TRBV2 and TRBJ2-2; D unclear. The CDR3 reads CASDKSNTGELFF. DNA for the CDR3: TGTGCCAGCGATAAGTCGAACACCGGGGAGCTGTTTTTT.